The source of this TCR beta chain is a study of shared clonotypes between healthy human individuals (dated by TCRdb to the early 2020s). Turning to the overall study: The cohort comprised a couple of women and a few men aged 18 to 49 years. For each donor, CD4 naive and CD4 memory were each given three plates, CD8 naive was given two plates, and CD8 memory was given one plate. Blood TCR repertoires of roughly five healthy adults were deeply sequenced to estimate repertoire size and the extent of clonotype sharing between individuals. To increase sequencing depth and limit assay-specific biases, TCR repertoire library preparation and sequencing were carried out by different laboratories using diverse techniques. Each donor's leukapheresis produced roughly between roughly 0.85 and 9.5 billion PBMCs.

The donors were healthy, HIV-negative adults with no recently reported acute infections or vaccinations. All donors were Caucasian adults living in Nashville, Tennessee, USA. CD4+ T cells were enriched by magnetic negative selection; naive cells were then positively selected on CD45RA, and the negative fraction formed the memory subset. Blood was obtained by leukapheresis, after which PBMCs were separated by Ficoll-Histopaque density gradient centrifugation and cryopreserved in liquid nitrogen vapor phase. Analytical flow cytometry was used to check the purity and quantity of each magnetically sorted T cell population. Each sorted fraction had its genomic DNA isolated and then quantified by UV absorbance on a Nanodrop 2000c. Using the deep immunoSEQ assay, multiplex PCR amplified TCR CDR3 regions from genomic DNA. Genomic DNA extracted from each cell subset was distributed evenly over all wells of several immunoSEQ 96-well plates, and each plate served as one replicate. Each replicate PCR for sorted subsets received roughly 0.2 ug genomic DNA, equal to tens of thousands of T cell genomes. Purified libraries were quantified with a Qubit 3.0 fluorometer, sized on a Bioanalyzer 2100, and re-quantified with the KAPA Library Quantification kit. A separate single-read 150-cycle Illumina NextSeq 550 flow cell was used to sequence each immunoSEQ 96-well plate. In the original analysis: Because the immunoSEQ output included only junctional sequences and no quality scores, the filtering could not be the same as the filtering used for full-length reads. To assign V/J genes and CDR3, sequences were annotated using PyIR, a Python wrapper for IgBLAST v1.9, with IMGT germline references. Reads were filtered out if the reads had weak V/J assignments (E-value above 1e-6), no CDR3, stop codons, out-of-frame junctions, or ambiguous translated residues. A V3J clonotype was defined by an identical inferred V gene, J gene, and CDR3 amino acid sequence. To compute the percentage overlap between repertoires, the number of shared unique clonotypes was divided by the size of the smaller repertoire. Richness of each repertoire was evaluated using RTK rarefaction, the Chao1 estimator, and Recon v2.1 estimates of unobserved clonotypes. OLGA was used to compute generation probabilities for all TCRbeta clonotypes that the gDNA method yielded from a few donors. Imported from immuneACCESS, the table was reduced by TCRdb to in-frame sequences with V and J called. These copies leave out some clones; in studies compared against another copy, an unresolved V gene accounts for under half, and the cause of the remainder is not known. The V and J calls and the clone size are those of that table, but D and trimming were determined from the DNA. The sample data list roughly 1 million clones, and about 75% of these were observed just once. In total, the top ten clones hold approximately 1.5% of the sample.

Remarks on this clone: It lacks a known antigen. No much larger clone exists at a distance of one base, and base qualities are not known.

Unmatched junction bases come to 1, with V trimmed by 1 base and J by 3 bases. The germline V gene (reference sequence) provides CDR1 MNHNY and CDR2 SVGAGI. The CDR3, cysteine through phenylalanine, is 15 amino acids long. The CDR3 DNA has 45 bases and is translated from base 1. The study at large found these results: Estimated clonotype richness was generally larger for naive than for memory subsets. Across four donors, approximately 5% of naive CD4, 3% to 3.5% of naive CD8, 2% to 2.5% of memory CD4, and about 0.4% of memory CD8 clonotypes were shared. Pairwise subsampling indicated that sequencing depth was expected to affect the degree of clonotype sharing among donors. The small number of donors limited the genetic and exposure-history diversity represented. Incomplete sequencing was indicated by rarefaction of sorted-subset datasets, despite the large sequencing depth. Sampling was restricted to blood, and TCR repertoires in tissues likely differ from the TCR repertoires found in blood. Compared with non-shared clonotypes, clonotypes shared by all four sorted-subset donors had higher generation probabilities.

Sequencing was performed on memory CD4+ T cells sorted from blood. According to the study, the label for this sample's cell subset or site signals: CD45RA-negative fraction. This TCR came from a man between 18 and 29 years old in good health. This chain is built from TRBV6-6 and TRBJ1-2, with 11 bases matching TRBD1. In nucleotide form, the sequence is TGTGCCAGCAGTTACTGGGGACAGGGGGACTATGGCTACACCTTC. Its product reads: CASSYWGQGDYGYTF.